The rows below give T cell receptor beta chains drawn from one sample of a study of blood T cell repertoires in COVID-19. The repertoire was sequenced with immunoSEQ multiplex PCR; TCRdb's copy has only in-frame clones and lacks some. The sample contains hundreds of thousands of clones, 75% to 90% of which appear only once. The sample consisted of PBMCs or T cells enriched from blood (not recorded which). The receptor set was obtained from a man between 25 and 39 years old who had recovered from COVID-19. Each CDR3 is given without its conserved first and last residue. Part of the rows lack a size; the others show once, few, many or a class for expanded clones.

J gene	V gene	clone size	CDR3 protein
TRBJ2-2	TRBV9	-	ASSELAGFNTGELF
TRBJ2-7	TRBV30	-	AWGLSYEQY
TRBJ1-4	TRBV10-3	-	AIRPGVGEKLF
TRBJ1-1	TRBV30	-	AWSSYRGLNTEAF
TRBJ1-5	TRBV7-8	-	ASSSAVGQGANQPQH
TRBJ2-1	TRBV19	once	ASTPPGTGAYEQF
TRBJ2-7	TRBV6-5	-	ATLTGNGHEQY
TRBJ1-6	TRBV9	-	ASSVDSNSPLH
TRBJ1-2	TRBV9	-	ASSRMMDRESYT
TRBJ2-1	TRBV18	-	ASSPQGLAGGSEQF
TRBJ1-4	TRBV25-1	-	ASSESPATNEKLF
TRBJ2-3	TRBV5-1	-	ASSGLGWDRVTDTQY
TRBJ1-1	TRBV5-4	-	ASSFFFTQAF
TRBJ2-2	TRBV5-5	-	ASSLAGDTGELF
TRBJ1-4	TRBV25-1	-	ASTKQGSNEKLF
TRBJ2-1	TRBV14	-	ASSQDPGLAGGPSEQF
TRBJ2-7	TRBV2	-	ASGSGRYVQY
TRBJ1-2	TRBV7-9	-	ASSPGQTANYGYT
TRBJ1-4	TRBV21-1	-	ASSKESGEEGNEKLF
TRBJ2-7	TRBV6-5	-	ASSYAGNSYEQY
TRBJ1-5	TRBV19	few	ASSIGRGSGNQPQH
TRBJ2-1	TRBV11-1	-	ASSLGLTENNEQF
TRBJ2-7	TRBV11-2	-	ASRTSGTSSEQY
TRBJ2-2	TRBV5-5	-	ASSPGNANTGELF
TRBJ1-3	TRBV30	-	AWSPGKDTIY
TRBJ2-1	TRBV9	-	ASRAETDNEQF
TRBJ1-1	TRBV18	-	ASSPETGGPEAF
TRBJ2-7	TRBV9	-	ASSVGLAGGKPYEQY
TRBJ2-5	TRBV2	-	ASSELAGEETQY
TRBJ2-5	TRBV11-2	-	ASSLAGRVQETQY
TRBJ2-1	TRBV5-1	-	ASSLEPISGSYNEQF
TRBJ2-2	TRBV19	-	ASSLAGVSGELF
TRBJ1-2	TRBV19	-	ASSIPRGGYT
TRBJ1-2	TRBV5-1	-	ASSLGTSGGYGYT
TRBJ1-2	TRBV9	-	ASGQYNYGYT
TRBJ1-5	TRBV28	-	ASSSGTGVRPQH
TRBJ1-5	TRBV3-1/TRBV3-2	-	ASGGRGNQPQH
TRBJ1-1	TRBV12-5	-	ASGIRTGWTEAF
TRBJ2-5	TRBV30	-	AWSGGRETQY
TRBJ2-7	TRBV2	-	ATGLRNNYEQY
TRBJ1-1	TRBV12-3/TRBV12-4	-	ASRLGGPTEAF
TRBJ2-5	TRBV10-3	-	AIGVGAQETQY
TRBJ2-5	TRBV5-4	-	ASSLGLAGEETQY
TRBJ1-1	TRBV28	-	ASSDRGPDTEAF
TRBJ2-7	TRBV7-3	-	ASSYHPAETHEQY
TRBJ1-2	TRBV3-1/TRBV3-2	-	ASSQGATNYGYT
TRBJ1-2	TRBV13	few	ASSRNFGGAGYGYT
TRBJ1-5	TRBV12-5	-	ASGLGQGRAGNQPQH
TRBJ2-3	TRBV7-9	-	ASSSYTDTQY
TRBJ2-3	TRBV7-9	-	ASSSRTSLGGDTQY
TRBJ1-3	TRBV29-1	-	SVEVRARSGNTIY
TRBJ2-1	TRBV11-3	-	ASSSSGNSGNEQF
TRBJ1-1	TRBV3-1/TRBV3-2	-	ASSQTTWGQAF
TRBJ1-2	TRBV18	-	ASSATGGGHEVGYT
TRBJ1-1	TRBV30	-	AWSSKRDRMNTEAF
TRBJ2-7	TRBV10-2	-	ASRRPGLAGGTSSYEQY